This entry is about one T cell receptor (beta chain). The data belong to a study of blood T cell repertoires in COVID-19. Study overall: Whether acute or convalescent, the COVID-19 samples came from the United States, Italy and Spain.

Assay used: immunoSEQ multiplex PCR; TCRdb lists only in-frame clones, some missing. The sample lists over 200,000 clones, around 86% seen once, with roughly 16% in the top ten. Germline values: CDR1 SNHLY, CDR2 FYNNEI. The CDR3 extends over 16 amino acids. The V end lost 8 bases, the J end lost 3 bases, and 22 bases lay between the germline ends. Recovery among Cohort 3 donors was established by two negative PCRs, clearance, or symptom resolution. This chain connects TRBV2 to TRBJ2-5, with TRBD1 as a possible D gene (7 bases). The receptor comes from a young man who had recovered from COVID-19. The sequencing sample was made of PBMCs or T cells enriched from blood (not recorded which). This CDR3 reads CASAAVSGGREETQYF. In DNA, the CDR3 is TGTGCCAGCGCCGCCGTCTCAGGGGGGCGAGAAGAGACCCAGTACTTC.